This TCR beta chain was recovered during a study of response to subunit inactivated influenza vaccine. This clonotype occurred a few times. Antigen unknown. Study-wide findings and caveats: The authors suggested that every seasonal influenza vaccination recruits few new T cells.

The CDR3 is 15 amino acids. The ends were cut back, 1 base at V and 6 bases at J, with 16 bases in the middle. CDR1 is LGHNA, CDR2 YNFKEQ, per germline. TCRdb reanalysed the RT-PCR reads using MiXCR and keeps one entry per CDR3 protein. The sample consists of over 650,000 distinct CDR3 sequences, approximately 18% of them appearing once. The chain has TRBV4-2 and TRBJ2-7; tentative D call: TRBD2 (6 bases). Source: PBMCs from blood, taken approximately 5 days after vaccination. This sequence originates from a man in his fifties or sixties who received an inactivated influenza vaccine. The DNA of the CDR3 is TGTGCCAGCAGCCAAGGAGGCCAGGGAGGTGGCGAGCAGTACTTC. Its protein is CASSQGGQGGGEQYF.